The next 8 T cell receptor beta chains were all read from a single sample in a study of shared clonotypes between healthy human individuals. CD45RO-negative cells were positively selected for CCR7, leaving out terminally differentiated effector memory CD45RA+ cells. Data came from immunoSEQ multiplex PCR; TCRdb stores just in-frame clones and leaves some out. The table lists just over 2,000,000 clones, about 95% of them singletons. Material: naive CD8+ T cells sorted from blood. The receptors were gathered from a man younger than 35 in good health.

The chain combines TRBV19 with TRBJ2-7, with D perhaps matching TRBD1 (6 bases). This CDR3 is 16 amino acids long. Germline assignment: CDR1 LNHDA and CDR2 SQIVND (reference sequence). V was clipped by 5 bases and J by 0 bases, with 17 bases between them. The CDR3 DNA reads as TGTGCCAGTAGTCCGAGGACAGCGAAATACTCCTACGAGCAGTACTTC. Its translation: CASSPRTAKYSYEQYF.

This chain links TRBV6-5 with TRBJ1-1, with TRBD1 matching 9 bases. This CDR3 spans 14 amino acids. After removal of 6 bases from V and 4 bases from J, the junction contained 6 bases not matched to a gene. CDR1 is MNHEY, CDR2 SVGAGI, per germline. The CDR3 loop is CASRLDRGGTEAFF. The CDR3, as DNA: TGTGCCAGCAGATTGGACAGGGGAGGCACTGAAGCTTTCTTT.

This clone was found a few times. Additional DNA sequences in this sample encode the identical CDR3. The V gene is TRBV7-9, the J gene TRBJ1-1, with a weak D call TRBD1 (6 bases). The V end lost 2 bases, the J end lost 0 bases, and 10 bases lay between the germline ends. Germline CDR1 is SEHNR and CDR2 is FQNEAQ (reference sequence). The CDR3 spans 15 residues. In DNA, the CDR3 is TGTGCCAGCAGCTTAATTCAGGGGCTGAACACTGAAGCTTTCTTT. Translated: CASSLIQGLNTEAFF.

This chain links TRBV6-5 with TRBJ1-5, with 7 bases fitting TRBD1. Germline assignment: CDR1 MNHEY and CDR2 SVGAGI. Trimming took 6 bases from V and 6 from J; bases not matched to a gene: 8. The CDR3 contains 14 residues. CDR3 residues: CASSKGGLGQPQHF. CDR3 DNA sequence: TGTGCCAGCAGCAAAGGGGGCTTGGGTCAGCCCCAGCATTTT.

The rearrangement links TRBV25-1 to TRBJ2-7; 8 bases line up with TRBD2. The V and J ends lost 9 bases and 6 bases, in that order; junction bases with no gene match: 4. The CDR3 consists of 11 residues. CDR1 and CDR2 from the germline V gene are MGHDK and SYGVNS. The CDR3 DNA reads as TGTGCCAGTTTCGGGGGGGTCGAGCAGTACTTC. It specifies CASFGGVEQYF.

The chain's CDR3 is CASSQYRDKGNYEQYF. Written as DNA, the CDR3 is TGCGCCAGCAGCCAATATCGGGACAAGGGTAACTACGAGCAGTACTTC. V is TRBV4-3 and J is TRBJ2-7; tentative D call: TRBD1 (6 bases). The V and J ends lost 2 bases and 3 bases respectively, with 17 bases between them. Germline V gives CDR1 LGHNA, CDR2 YSLEER. CDR3 length: 16 residues.

The chain carries TRBV19 and TRBJ1-1; the match to TRBD1 covers 8 bases. With 4 bases clipped from V and 1 base from J, the junction kept 5 bases outside the gene matches. CDR1 is LNHDA and CDR2 is SQIVND in the germline V gene (reference sequence). This CDR3 is 15 amino acids long. The CDR3 here is CASSRPGQGNTEAFF. Written as DNA, the CDR3 is TGTGCCAGTAGTAGACCAGGACAGGGGAACACTGAAGCTTTCTTT.

The V call is TRBV4-3, the J call TRBJ1-6, with D perhaps TRBD1 (5 bases). Trimming took off 5 bases at V and 7 bases at J, with 15 bases between the two ends. Germline values: CDR1 LGHNA, CDR2 YSLEER. CDR3 length: 15 amino acids. In nucleotides, the CDR3 is TGCGCCAGCAGCTTCGAGCGGGACTACAATTCACCCCTCCACTTT. It encodes CASSFERDYNSPLHF.